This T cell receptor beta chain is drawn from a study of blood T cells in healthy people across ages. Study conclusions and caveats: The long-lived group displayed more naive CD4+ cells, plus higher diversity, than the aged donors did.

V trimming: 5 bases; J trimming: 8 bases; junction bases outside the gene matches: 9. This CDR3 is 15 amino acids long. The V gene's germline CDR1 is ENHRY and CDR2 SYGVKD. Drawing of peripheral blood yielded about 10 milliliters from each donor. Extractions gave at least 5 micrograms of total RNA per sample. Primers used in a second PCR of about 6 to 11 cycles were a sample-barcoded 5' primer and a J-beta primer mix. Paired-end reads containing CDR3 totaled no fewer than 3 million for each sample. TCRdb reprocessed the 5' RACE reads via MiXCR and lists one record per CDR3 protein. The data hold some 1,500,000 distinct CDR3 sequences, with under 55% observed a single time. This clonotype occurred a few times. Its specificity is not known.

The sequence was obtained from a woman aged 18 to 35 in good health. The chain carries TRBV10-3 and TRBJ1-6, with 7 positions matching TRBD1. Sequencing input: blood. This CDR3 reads CAISWGTATHSPLHF. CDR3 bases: TGTGCCATCAGTTGGGGGACAGCCACTCATTCACCCCTCCACTTT.